One and the same sample provided the 21 T cell receptor beta chains below, sequenced in a study of T cell responses to AZD1222 COVID-19 vaccine. Libraries were prepared by immunoSEQ multiplex PCR; TCRdb keeps only in-frame clonotypes and omits some of them. Of 150,000 to 200,000 clones listed, 88% are singletons. This sample comprised peripheral blood, obtained on day 0 of AZD1222 vaccination. All receptors derive from an adult in good health.

V and J are TRBV6-5 and TRBJ1-2; possible D gene TRBD1, 5 bases. Germline V CDR1 and CDR2: MNHEY, SVGAGI. Trimming cost V 4 bases and J 8 bases, with 20 bases left between them. The CDR3 totals 15 residues. The CDR3 coding sequence is TGTGCCAGCAGTTTTCGCCCTCCAGGGTCGGAAGGCTACACCTTC. Its translation: CASSFRPPGSEGYTF.

The J gene is TRBJ1-3, the V gene TRBV4-3; D is unclear. V lost 0 bases and J lost 0, with 6 bases in between. Germline loops: CDR1 LGHNA, CDR2 YSLEER. The CDR3 covers 15 residues. This CDR3 reads CASSQEAHSGNTIYF. CDR3 in DNA: TGCGCCAGCAGCCAAGAAGCTCACTCTGGAAACACCATATATTTT.

V and J are TRBV5-1 and TRBJ2-2; D unresolved. The CDR3 is made up of 14 amino acids. Germline assignment: CDR1 SGHRS and CDR2 YFSETQ. Trimming removed 2 bases at V and 1 base at J, with 6 bases between. DNA for the CDR3: TGCGCCAGCAGCTTCGGCGGGAACACCGGGGAGCTGTTTTTT. Translating it yields CASSFGGNTGELFF.

The V call is TRBV2, the J call TRBJ2-7; D gene ambiguous. Germline loops: CDR1 SNHLY, CDR2 FYNNEI. V was cut by 7 bases and J by 2 bases, with 15 bases left in between. The CDR3 has 14 amino acids. CDR3 sequence: CASTHLNPTYEQYF. CDR3 bases: TGTGCCAGCACCCACTTGAATCCAACCTACGAGCAGTACTTC.

The chain is built from TRBV7-9 and TRBJ2-4; 7 bases fit TRBD1. The junction had 13 bases not matched to a gene; V was cut back by 7 bases and J by 1 base. In germline, CDR1 is SEHNR, CDR2 FQNEAQ (reference sequence). The CDR3 is 17 residues long. The CDR3 DNA follows: TGTGCCAGCACCCCGGGACAGCCCTATGGGGCCAAAAACATTCAGTACTTC. Protein product: CASTPGQPYGAKNIQYF.

The chain recombines TRBV12-3 or TRBV12-4 with TRBJ2-2; D gene ambiguous. The CDR3 contains 13 residues. V lost 3 bases and J lost 7, with 9 bases in between. The CDR3 DNA follows: TGTGCCAGCAGTTTTAAGGCGGTCGGGGAGCTGTTTTTT. It translates to CASSFKAVGELFF.

This clone showed up just once. The chain links TRBV5-4 to TRBJ2-2; 10 nucleotides align to TRBD2. In germline, CDR1 is SGHNT, CDR2 YYREEE (reference sequence). The CDR3 totals 17 residues. V lost 2 bases, J lost 6 bases, and 10 bases stayed unmatched. The CDR3: CASSLTAGGPAAGELFF. The CDR3 DNA sequence: TGTGCCAGCAGCTTAACAGCGGGGGGGCCAGCGGCCGGGGAGCTGTTTTTT. Based on the CDR3 plus reference TRBV5-4 and TRBJ2-2, the full variable domain is ETGVTQSPTHLIKTRGQQVTLRCSSQSGHNTVSWYQQALGQGPQFIFQYYREEENGRGNFPPRFSGLQFPNYSSELNVNALELDDSALYLCASSLTAGGPAAGELFFGEGSRLTVL.

The rearrangement links TRBV4-3 to TRBJ2-1; 10 nucleotides align to TRBD2. This CDR3 is built from 17 residues. Germline V gene data show CDR1 as LGHNA and CDR2 as YSLEER. V was pared by 0 bases and J by 0 bases, with 2 bases of the junction left unmatched. CDR3 DNA: TGCGCCAGCAGCCAAGAACTAGCGGGGAGCTCCTACAATGAGCAGTTCTTC. It is translated as CASSQELAGSSYNEQFF.

The chain carries TRBV7-9 and TRBJ1-1, with 8 bases matching TRBD1. The CDR3 is 15 residues long. CDR1 and CDR2 from the germline V gene are SEHNR and FQNEAQ (reference sequence). V shed 0 bases, J shed 5 bases, and the junction held 5 bases outside the gene matches. The CDR3 coding sequence is TGTGCCAGCAGCTTAGCCGGACAGGGATATACTGAAGCTTTCTTT. Protein product: CASSLAGQGYTEAFF.

J is TRBJ1-6 and V is TRBV5-6; tentatively, D is TRBD1 (5 bases). V shed 2 bases and J shed 9 bases, with 18 bases lying between them. Germline values: CDR1 SGHDT, CDR2 YYEEEE. The CDR3 has 16 amino acids. CDR3: CASSLTEGPWGSPLHF. CDR3 DNA: TGTGCCAGCAGCTTAACCGAGGGGCCTTGGGGTTCACCCCTCCACTTT. The whole variable domain, remainder taken from reference TRBV5-6 and TRBJ1-6, is DAGVTQSPTHLIKTRGQQVTLRCSPKSGHDTVSWYQQALGQGPQFIFQYYEEEERQRGNFPDRFSGHQFPNYSSELNVNALLLGDSALYLCASSLTEGPWGSPLHFGNGTRLTVT.

V and J are TRBV27 and TRBJ1-2; 10 bases match TRBD1. The CDR3 length is 15 residues. The germline gives CDR1 MNHEY, CDR2 SMNVEV (reference sequence). V dropped 5 bases and J dropped 8; count of bases not matched to a gene: 11. The CDR3 DNA reads TGTGCCAGCAGTCCACGGGCGACAGGGGGCTGGGGCTACACCTTC. Residues: CASSPRATGGWGYTF.

The chain couples TRBV12-3 or TRBV12-4 to TRBJ1-1; the D is unclear. CDR3 length equals 13 residues. Between the trimmed V and J ends, which lost 3 bases and 6 bases, there was a span of 11 bases. As DNA, the CDR3 is TGTGCCAGCAGTTTCTATTCTAAGGCTGAAGCTTTCTTT. This gives the protein CASSFYSKAEAFF.

This clone was recorded only once. The chain is built from TRBV2 and TRBJ1-1; TRBD1 matches at 9 bases. Trimming cost V 6 bases and J 4 bases; bases outside gene matches: 6. CDR1 and CDR2 from the germline V gene are SNHLY and FYNNEI. This CDR3 is built from 14 residues. The CDR3 DNA reads as TGTGCCAGCAGGACAGGGGGTTGGGGCACTGAAGCTTTCTTT. As protein: CASRTGGWGTEAFF. Full variable domain (rest looked up from reference TRBV2 and TRBJ1-1): EPEVTQTPSHQVTQMGQEVILRCVPISNHLYFYWYRQILGQKVEFLVSFYNNEISEKSEIFDDQFSVERPDGSNFTLKIRSTKLEDSAMYFCASRTGGWGTEAFFGQGTRLTVV.

This chain joins TRBV6-2 or TRBV6-3 and TRBJ2-5; D is unclear. The V gene's germline CDR1 is MNHEY and CDR2 SVGEGT. CDR3 size: 15 residues. V shed 0 bases and J shed 1 base, with 9 bases lying between them. CDR3 coding DNA: TGTGCCAGCAGTTACTCGGAATCGGGCCAAGAGACCCAGTACTTC. Translated, it gives CASSYSESGQETQYF.

The rearrangement uses TRBV27 and TRBJ1-1; tentatively, D is TRBD1 (5 bases). Germline CDR1 and CDR2: MNHEY and SMNVEV (reference sequence). CDR3 length: 14 amino acids. V was clipped by 4 bases and J by 4 bases, with 13 bases between them. The CDR3 region has the DNA TGTGCCAGCAGTTCAAGGGGCGCCGGCACTGAAGCTTTCTTT. Translation: CASSSRGAGTEAFF.

This clone was seen a handful of times. The chain links TRBV27 to TRBJ1-2; D gene ambiguous. Trimming took 3 bases from V and 4 from J, leaving 18 bases between them. Germline V gives CDR1 MNHEY, CDR2 SMNVEV (reference sequence). This CDR3 is built from 16 residues. CDR3 in DNA: TGTGCCAGCAGTTTCCTAATGTCTGGAGCTGTCTATGGCTACACCTTC. Translated, it gives CASSFLMSGAVYGYTF.

This chain joins TRBV2 and TRBJ2-5; TRBD2 agrees at 10 bases. Germline V lookup: CDR1 SNHLY, CDR2 FYNNEI. The length of the CDR3 is 16 residues. J lost 4 bases, V lost 6 bases, and 11 bases had no gene match. DNA for the CDR3: TGTGCCAGCAGAGTCGGAACCGGGACTAGCGTAGAGACCCAGTACTTC. It specifies CASRVGTGTSVETQYF.

This clone was seen only once. Other DNA variants within this sample encode the same CDR3. CDR3 amino acids: CASSYSGNEQFF. The CDR3 DNA reads TGTGCCAGCAGTTACTCGGGTAATGAGCAGTTCTTC. V is TRBV6-5 and J is TRBJ2-1; no clear D. With 0 bases removed from V and 7 bases from J, the gap between germline ends came to 4 bases. The germline CDR1 and CDR2 sequences are MNHEY and SVGAGI. CDR3 length equals 12 residues.

The V call is TRBV19, the J call TRBJ2-7; D perhaps matches TRBD1 (6 bases). Germline V gives CDR1 LNHDA, CDR2 SQIVND (reference sequence). Trimming removed 6 bases at V and 0 bases at J, with 15 bases between. The CDR3 loop spans 15 amino acids. CDR3 amino acids: CASRPRQGSSYEQYF. The CDR3 coding sequence is TGTGCCAGTAGGCCGCGGCAGGGGAGCTCCTACGAGCAGTACTTC.

This clone occurred a few times. The V gene is TRBV19, the J gene TRBJ2-7; D tentatively fits TRBD1 or TRBD2 (5 bases each). The CDR3 covers 14 residues. Germline V lookup: CDR1 LNHDA, CDR2 SQIVND (reference sequence). V lost 5 bases and J 2 bases, leaving 13 bases between the germline ends. CDR3 sequence: CASSVREGTYEQYF. The CDR3 bases are TGTGCCAGTAGTGTCCGAGAGGGGACCTACGAGCAGTACTTC.

The CDR3 sequence: CASLGTSSNQPQHF. The CDR3 region has the DNA TGTGCCAGCCTGGGGACATCTAGCAATCAGCCCCAGCATTTT. V is TRBV6-5 and J is TRBJ1-5; a possible D gene is TRBD1 (6 bases). Germline assignment: CDR1 MNHEY and CDR2 SVGAGI. The CDR3 covers 14 residues. V was clipped by 8 bases and J by 0 bases, with 11 bases between them.